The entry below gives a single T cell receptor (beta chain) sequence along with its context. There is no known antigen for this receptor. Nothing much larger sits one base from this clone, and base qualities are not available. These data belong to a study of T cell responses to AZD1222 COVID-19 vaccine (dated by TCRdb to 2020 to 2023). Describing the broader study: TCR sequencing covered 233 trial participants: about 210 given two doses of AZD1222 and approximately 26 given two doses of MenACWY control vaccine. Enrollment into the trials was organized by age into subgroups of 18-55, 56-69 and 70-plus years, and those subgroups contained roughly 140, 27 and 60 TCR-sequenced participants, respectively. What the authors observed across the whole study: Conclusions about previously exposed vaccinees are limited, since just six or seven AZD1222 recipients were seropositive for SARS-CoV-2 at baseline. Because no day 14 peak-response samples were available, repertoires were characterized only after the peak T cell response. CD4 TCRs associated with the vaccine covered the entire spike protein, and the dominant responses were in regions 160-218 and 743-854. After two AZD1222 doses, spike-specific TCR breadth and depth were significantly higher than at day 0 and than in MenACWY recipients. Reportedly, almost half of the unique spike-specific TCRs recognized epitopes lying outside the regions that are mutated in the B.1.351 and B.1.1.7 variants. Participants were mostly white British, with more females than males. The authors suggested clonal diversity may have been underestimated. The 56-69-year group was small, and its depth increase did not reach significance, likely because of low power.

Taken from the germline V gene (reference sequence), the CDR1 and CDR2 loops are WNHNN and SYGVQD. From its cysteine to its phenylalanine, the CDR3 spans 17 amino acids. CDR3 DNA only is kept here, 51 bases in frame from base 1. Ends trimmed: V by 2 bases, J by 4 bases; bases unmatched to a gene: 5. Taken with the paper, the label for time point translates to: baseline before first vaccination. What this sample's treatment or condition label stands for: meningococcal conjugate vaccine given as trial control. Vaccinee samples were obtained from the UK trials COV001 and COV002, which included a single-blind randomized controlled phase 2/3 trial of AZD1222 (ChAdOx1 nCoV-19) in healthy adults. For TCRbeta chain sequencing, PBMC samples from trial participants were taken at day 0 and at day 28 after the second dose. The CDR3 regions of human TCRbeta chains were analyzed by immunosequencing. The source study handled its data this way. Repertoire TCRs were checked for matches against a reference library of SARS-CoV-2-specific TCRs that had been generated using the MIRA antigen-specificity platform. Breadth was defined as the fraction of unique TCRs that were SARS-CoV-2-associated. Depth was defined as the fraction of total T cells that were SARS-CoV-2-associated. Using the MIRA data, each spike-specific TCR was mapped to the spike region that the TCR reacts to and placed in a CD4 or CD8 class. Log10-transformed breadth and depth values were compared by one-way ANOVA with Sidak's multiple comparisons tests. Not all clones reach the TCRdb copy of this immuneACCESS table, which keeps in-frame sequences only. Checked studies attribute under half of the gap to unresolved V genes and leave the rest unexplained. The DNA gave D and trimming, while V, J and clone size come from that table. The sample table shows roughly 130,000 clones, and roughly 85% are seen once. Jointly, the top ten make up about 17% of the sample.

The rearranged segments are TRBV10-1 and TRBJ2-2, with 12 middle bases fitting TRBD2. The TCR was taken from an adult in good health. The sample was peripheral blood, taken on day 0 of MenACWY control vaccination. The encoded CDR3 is CASSERLAGDSTGELFF. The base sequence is TGCGCCAGCAGTGAGCGACTAGCGGGAGATTCCACCGGGGAGCTGTTTTTT.